The source of this T cell receptor beta chain is a study of beta chain features in type 1 diabetes. The CDR3 length is 14 residues. From germline, CDR1 is ENHRY and CDR2 SYGVKD. V shed 4 bases and J 5 bases; nucleotides not matched to a gene: 5. Isolated RNA was reverse transcribed in full, so expressed TCRB transcripts were sequenced. Generated by immunoSEQ multiplex PCR, the TCRdb table keeps only in-frame clones and is missing some. The sample has under 450,000 clones, around 13% seen once. Regarding this clone: The antigen is unknown.

Study-level results: Any PCR bias toward short templates would affect both groups alike. Reduced insertions and increased deletions marked VDJ junctions in type 1 diabetes patients.

A sort by CD45RO/CCR7/CD25/CD127/CD95/CD27 yielded CD4+ naive, central memory, regulatory and stem cell-like memory cells. The source is a man aged 30 to 39 in good health. This chain uses TRBV10-3 with TRBJ2-5; 9 bases are a match to TRBD1. The sequencing sample was made of naive CD4+ T cells from blood. The CDR3 loop reads CAISAGTGRETQYF. In DNA, the CDR3 is TGTGCCATCAGTGCCGGGACAGGGCGGGAGACCCAGTACTTC.